A selection of T cell receptor beta chains follows, all from one sample in a study of cytomegalovirus exposure and HLA in healthy donors. Sequenced by immunoSEQ multiplex PCR; TCRdb stores in-frame clones only, minus some. The sample consists of under 250,000 clones, roughly 84% of them appearing once. The source material was PBMCs. These TCRs come from a man between 50 and 59 years old in good health and CMV-seronegative. CDR3s include the opening cysteine and the closing phenylalanine or tryptophan. The D gene is left open where the match is weak. Some rows have no size entry. The others give once, few or many, or a class for an expanded clone.

v_call	j_call	cdr3_length	clone_size	d_call	cdr3_nt	cdr3_aa
TRBV5-6	TRBJ1-1	13	-	TRBD1	TGTGCCAGCAGGTTGACAGGGGTGACTGAAGCTTTCTTT	CASRLTGVTEAFF
TRBV18	TRBJ2-3	12	-	-	TGTGCCAGCTCTCAGTTCGCAGATACGCAGTATTTT	CASSQFADTQYF
TRBV19	TRBJ2-1	16	-	-	TGTGCCAGTAGTATAAATCCGGGAGAAGCTTACAATGAGCAGTTCTTC	CASSINPGEAYNEQFF
TRBV30	TRBJ2-7	16	-	TRBD1	TGTGCCTGGAGTTATCCGGGACAGGGGGGCTCCTACGAGCAGTACTTC	CAWSYPGQGGSYEQYF
TRBV29-1	TRBJ2-3	15	-	TRBD2	TGCAGCGTTGGGTGGCTAGCGGCTAGCACAGATACGCAGTATTTT	CSVGWLAASTDTQYF
TRBV5-1	TRBJ1-1	14	-	-	TGCGCCAGCAGCTTGGAAAGGGGAAGAACTGAAGCTTTCTTT	CASSLERGRTEAFF
TRBV15	TRBJ1-4	14	-	-	TGTGCCACCAGCAGAGGGGCAGTTAATGAAAAACTGTTTTTT	CATSRGAVNEKLFF
TRBV4-2	TRBJ1-2	16	-	TRBD1	TGTGCCAGCAGCCAAGAAGTCAACAGGGGGAGGTATGGCTACACCTTC	CASSQEVNRGRYGYTF
TRBV19	TRBJ2-7	14	once	TRBD1	TGTGCCAGTAGTCCCGGACAGGGGGCCTTTGGGCAGTACTTC	CASSPGQGAFGQYF
TRBV6-1	TRBJ2-1	11	-	-	TGTGCCACTACGAGAGGCAATGAGCAGTTCTTC	CATTRGNEQFF
TRBV6-1	TRBJ1-2	13	once	TRBD1	TGTGCCAGCAGTGAGGACAGGGGTTATGGCTACACCTTC	CASSEDRGYGYTF
TRBV7-2	TRBJ2-7	16	-	TRBD1	TGTGCCAGCAGCTTAGCGAACACAGGGGGCAGGTACGAGCAGTATTTC	CASSLANTGGRYEQYF
TRBV18	TRBJ1-5	16	-	-	TGTGCCAGCTCAACGATGCCGGGGGTATCCAATCAGCCCCAGCATTTT	CASSTMPGVSNQPQHF
TRBV7-2	TRBJ2-1	15	-	TRBD2	TGTGCCAGCAGCCCAGGACTAGCGGGAGGGAGGGAGCAGTTCTTC	CASSPGLAGGREQFF
TRBV7-3	TRBJ1-3	15	-	TRBD1	TGTGCCAGCAGCCTCGACAGGGGTCCTGGAAACACCATATATTTT	CASSLDRGPGNTIYF
TRBV5-1	TRBJ2-1	12	-	-	TGCGCCAGCAGCTACGACTTGAATGAGCAGTTCTTC	CASSYDLNEQFF
TRBV5-1	TRBJ1-5	15	-	-	TGCGCCAGCAGCTTGGATCCAGGGAGGGATCAGCCCCAGCATTTT	CASSLDPGRDQPQHF
TRBV27	TRBJ1-5	14	once	TRBD1	TGTGCCAGCAGTTTAGACAGGGGTAATCAGCCCCAGCATTTT	CASSLDRGNQPQHF
TRBV29-1	TRBJ1-2	14	few	-	TGCAGCGTTGAAAGTGGCAGGGGCGTGAATGGCTACACCTTC	CSVESGRGVNGYTF
TRBV29-1	TRBJ2-3	14	-	-	TGCAGCGTAACCGCAGCGGGCCTCACAGATACGCAGTATTTT	CSVTAAGLTDTQYF
TRBV25-1	TRBJ2-7	11	few	-	TGTGCCAGCAGTAGCAGGGGCGAGCAGTACTTC	CASSSRGEQYF
TRBV28	TRBJ2-7	12	-	-	TGTGCCAGCCTAGGGGGATTGCGTGAGCAGTACTTC	CASLGGLREQYF
TRBV4-1	TRBJ1-1	16	-	TRBD1	TGCGCCAGCAGCCACTTCCCAACAGGGGGCGGTACCGAAGCTTTCTTT	CASSHFPTGGGTEAFF
TRBV7-8	TRBJ2-5	13	-	TRBD2	TGTGCCAGCACTAGCGGGAGAGGAGAGACCCAGTACTTC	CASTSGRGETQYF
TRBV27	TRBJ2-2	17	-	TRBD2	TGTGCCAGCAGTTTTGCCGCCGGGACTAGTAACACCGGGGAGCTGTTTTTT	CASSFAAGTSNTGELFF
TRBV30	TRBJ1-1	11	-	-	TGTGCCTGGAGTGCCAGGAATGAAGCTTTCTTT	CAWSARNEAFF